This T cell receptor (beta chain) was identified in a study of blood T cell repertoires in COVID-19 (dated by TCRdb to 2018 to 2021). About the investigation overall: Samples covering the acute and convalescent phases of COVID-19 were provided by collaborators in the United States, Italy and Spain. The prospective study material was composed of cDNA or gDNA derived from T cells, B-cell-depleted T cells, or PBMCs. The dataset comprised deeply sampled blood TCRbeta repertoires from subjects exposed to, actively infected with, or recovered from COVID-19. The repertoires were released in a freely available public database intended as a resource for research on the immune response to SARS-CoV-2. Samples came from the ongoing ImmuneRACE study (first 160 participants) plus 1,254 subjects from 6 global collaborators. Sample metadata almost always included a de-identified subject ID, COVID-19 status, age in years and sex. HLA class I and class II types, where available, came from metadata supplied by the sample provider rather than from assay-based typing. Overall study results and their limits: Clinical and demographic metadata were provided uncurated, with the amount varying by source and participant.

TCRbeta CDR3 regions were amplified from genomic DNA by means of the immunoSEQ Assay, a bias-controlled multiplex PCR. The authors processed their data as follows. The number of nucleated cells in each sample was estimated from the amplification of reference gene primers within the assay. To quantify the absolute abundance of each unique TCRbeta CDR3 rearrangement, sequence reads were collapsed and filtered. Productive Simpson clonality was computed per sample as the square root of Simpson's diversity index over productive rearrangements. Drawn from immuneACCESS, this table holds only the in-frame rearrangements with V and J called that TCRdb kept. Clones are partly lost; checked studies trace under half to an unresolved V gene and leave the rest unexplained. V, J and clone size reflect that table, while D and trimming were determined from the DNA. A total of roughly 97,000 clones appear in this sample, roughly nine tenths of them only once. 1.5% to 2% of the sample is held by the ten biggest clonotypes.

CDR1 SGHNT and CDR2 YYREEE are derived from the germline V gene (reference sequence). Inclusive of the bounding cysteine and phenylalanine, the CDR3 is 15 residues long. The CDR3 DNA has 45 bases and is translated from base 1. Germline trimming: 4 bases from V, 9 bases from J; junction bases outside gene matches: 7. A word on this clone: No antigen is known for it. The sample holds no much larger clone one base away, and base qualities are not on file.

Whole blood was collected in K2EDTA tubes by collaborating institutions according to the institutions' own protocols. For TCRbeta analysis, collaborators shipped samples as frozen whole blood, isolated PBMCs, or DNA extracted from either of those sample types. This sequence originates from a man aged 55 to 70 with acute or convalescent COVID-19. Sequencing was performed on peripheral blood. Recombination connected TRBV5-4 to TRBJ2-1, and TRBD2 aligns with 13 junction nucleotides. The nucleotide sequence is given as TGTGCCAGCAGCCCGACTAGCGGGGGGCCCTTTGAGCAGTTCTTC. Its translation reads: CASSPTSGGPFEQFF.